This TCR beta chain originates from a study of T cells in Graves' hyperthyroidism and ophthalmopathy. Note on this clonotype: Its cognate antigen is unknown.

There were TCR beta CDR3 regions amplified from RNA transcripts. An initial round of RT-PCR targeting the TCR CDR3 relied on the HTBI primer set. Via MiXCR, TCRdb re-called the multiplex PCR reads, giving one row per CDR3 protein. This table has over 350,000 distinct CDR3 sequences, roughly 18% appearing once. Study outcomes and limitations: Blood also contained most expanded thyroid clonotypes above 0.001.

Each ophthalmopathy patient scored at least 3 on the Clinical Activity Score and at least 4 on NOSPECS grade, with duration under 3 months. The study excluded patients with uncontrolled infection, other autoimmune disease, pregnancy or lactation. Between the trimmed V and J ends, which lost 1 base and 6 bases, there was a span of 9 bases. This CDR3 is 13 amino acids long. The germline V gene encodes CDR1 LGHDT and CDR2 YNNKEL (reference sequence). The rearrangement uses TRBV3-1 and TRBJ1-2, with D tentatively TRBD1 (5 bases). The source material was blood. The source is a man younger than 35 with Graves' ophthalmopathy. The CDR3 DNA is TGTGCCAGCAGCCAAGTGGGAGGGGATGGCTACACCTTC. This gives the protein CASSQVGGDGYTF.